These 31 T cell receptor beta chains came from one sample sequenced in a study of cytomegalovirus exposure and HLA in healthy donors listed by TCRdb under 2017. Preparation of the library involved the immunoSEQ multiplex PCR assay. In TCRdb, the immuneACCESS table is reduced to in-frame sequences with V and J assigned. These tables do not hold every clone; where another copy was compared, an unresolved V gene accounts for under half, and the others remain unexplained. Within this sample are roughly 310,000 clones, with approximately 91% of them counted one time only. The ten largest clones add up to roughly 0.88% of the sample. The sample consisted of PBMCs. These receptors originate from a man aged 25-45 years in good health and CMV-seronegative.

CDR3 residues: CASSEGAVSTNYGYTF. The CDR3 nucleotides read TGTGCCAGCAGTGAAGGGGCAGTGAGTACTAACTATGGCTACACCTTC. The V and J genes are TRBV2 and TRBJ1-2; D is undetermined. The V end lost 1 base, the J end lost 0 bases, and 12 bases lay between the germline ends. The CDR3 extends over 16 amino acids. Germline CDR1 is SNHLY and CDR2 is FYNNEI.

The rearrangement links TRBV10-1 to TRBJ2-1; TRBD2 agrees at 8 bases. V lost 9 bases, J lost 4 bases, and 5 bases stayed unmatched. The CDR3 is 13 amino acids. Per the germline V gene, CDR1 is WNHNN and CDR2 is SYGVQD (reference sequence). The chain's CDR3 is CARGTREYNEQFF. The CDR3 nucleotides read TGCGCCAGAGGGACTAGGGAGTACAATGAGCAGTTCTTC.

V gene TRBV14 combines with J gene TRBJ1-2, with 11 bases lining up with TRBD1. The CDR3 is 14 amino acids. The V gene's germline CDR1 is SGHDN and CDR2 FVKESK. J gave up 7 bases and V 4 bases, and 5 bases lay outside the gene matches. CDR3 sequence: CASSPGQGAAGYTF. The CDR3, as DNA: TGTGCCAGCAGCCCTGGACAGGGGGCGGCTGGCTACACCTTC.

The chain recombines TRBV7-2 with TRBJ1-3, with TRBD1 matching 9 bases. CDR3 length: 16 amino acids. The V gene's germline CDR1 is SGHTA and CDR2 FQGNSA. V shed 6 bases, J shed 4 bases, and the junction held 10 bases outside the gene matches. CDR3 DNA: TGTGCCAGCAGTGTCTGGACAGGGGTGATGGGAAACACCATATATTTT. Amino acids: CASSVWTGVMGNTIYF.

The J gene is TRBJ2-5, the V gene TRBV23-1; no clear D gene. TRBV23-1 is sorted into the ORF group, with uncertain function. CDR3 size: 16 residues. The V end was cut by 6 bases, the J end by 0 bases, with 17 bases between. CDR3 region: CASRDSRPRYQETQYF. The CDR3 region has the DNA TGCGCCAGCAGAGATTCTCGCCCGAGGTACCAAGAGACCCAGTACTTC.

This clone was recorded a few times. The chain uses TRBV6-1 and TRBJ2-7; maybe TRBD1 (5 bases). Trimming left V 10 bases short and J 3 bases short, with 7 bases between. The CDR3 length is 10 residues. Per the germline V gene, CDR1 is MNHNS and CDR2 is SASEGT. DNA for the CDR3: TGTGCCACAGGGCACTACGAGCAGTACTTC. Its translation: CATGHYEQYF.

The chain uses TRBV27 and TRBJ2-3; D not certain. The germline V gene has CDR1 MNHEY and CDR2 SMNVEV (reference sequence). This CDR3 has 14 residues. Trimming left V 3 bases short and J 4 bases short, with 11 bases between. Here the CDR3 DNA reads TGTGCCAGCAGTTTCGGCGGTTACCCAGATACGCAGTATTTT. Translation: CASSFGGYPDTQYF.

This chain uses TRBV2 with TRBJ2-2; possible D gene TRBD1, 6 bases. The CDR3 covers 14 residues. V was cut by 7 bases and J by 1 base, with 10 bases left in between. The germline V gene encodes CDR1 SNHLY and CDR2 FYNNEI. CDR3 protein: CASTLGQNTGELFF. For the CDR3, the DNA is TGTGCCAGCACCTTGGGACAGAACACCGGGGAGCTGTTTTTT. Complete variable domain (other parts from reference TRBV2 and TRBJ2-2): EPEVTQTPSHQVTQMGQEVILRCVPISNHLYFYWYRQILGQKVEFLVSFYNNEISEKSEIFDDQFSVERPDGSNFTLKIRSTKLEDSAMYFCASTLGQNTGELFFGEGSRLTVL.

The chain has TRBV7-2 and TRBJ2-5; D perhaps matches TRBD1 (6 bases). The germline CDR1 and CDR2 sequences are SGHTA and FQGNSA. The CDR3 covers 17 residues. Deletions cut 3 bases from V and 4 bases from J, with 21 bases between. The CDR3 sequence: CASSLSGAGSGAETQYF. The CDR3, as DNA: TGTGCCAGCAGCTTGAGCGGTGCCGGGTCAGGGGCAGAGACCCAGTACTTC.

V gene TRBV29-1 combines with J gene TRBJ1-2, with D unclear. Trimming pared 5 bases from V and 2 bases from J, leaving 12 bases between. This CDR3 contains 13 residues. Germline V gives CDR1 SQVTM, CDR2 ANQGSEA. For the CDR3, the DNA is TGCAGCGTTCACCCCGACATAAACTATGGCTACACCTTC. This sequence encodes CSVHPDINYGYTF.

This chain joins TRBV14 and TRBJ1-1, with D perhaps TRBD1 (6 bases). V lost 3 bases to trimming and J lost 6 bases, with 17 bases between them. The length of the CDR3 is 15 residues. Germline CDR1 is SGHDN and CDR2 is FVKESK. The CDR3 coding sequence is TGTGCCAGCAGCCACCTCAAGGGCAGGGGAGCTGAAGCTTTCTTT. Translating gives CASSHLKGRGAEAFF.

This clone has a single count. The sample carries other DNA sequences with the same CDR3. This rearrangement joins TRBV10-3 to TRBJ2-5; TRBD1 matches at 9 bases. Germline trimming cut 6 bases from V and 3 bases from J; bases unmatched to any gene: 5. Germline V gene lookup returns CDR1 ENHRY and CDR2 SYGVKD. The CDR3 length is 14 residues. The DNA of the CDR3 is TGTGCCATCAGCCCCGGACAGGGGAAAGAGACCCAGTACTTC. Its translation is CAISPGQGKETQYF.

The gene calls are TRBV5-1 and TRBJ2-5; D call uncertain. This CDR3 has 15 residues. Germline loops: CDR1 SGHRS, CDR2 YFSETQ. V shed 0 bases and J shed 5 bases, with 14 bases lying between them. The CDR3 region is CASSLALQLVETQYF. CDR3 in DNA: TGCGCCAGCAGCTTGGCCCTGCAGTTGGTGGAGACCCAGTACTTC.

The table lists this clone with a few counts. J is TRBJ1-2 and V is TRBV5-5; 9 nucleotides match TRBD1. Per the germline V gene, CDR1 is SGHKS and CDR2 is YYEKEE (reference sequence). Trimming cost V 5 bases and J 2 bases; bases outside gene matches: 7. This CDR3 is built from 15 residues. CDR3 bases: TGTGCCAGCAGGACTGAGGGACAGGGCAACTATGGCTACACCTTC. Its protein product is CASRTEGQGNYGYTF. The full variable domain, completed using reference TRBV5-5 and TRBJ1-2, is DAGVTQSPTHLIKTRGQQVTLRCSPISGHKSVSWYQQVLGQGPQFIFQYYEKEERGRGNFPDRFSARQFPNYSSELNVNALLLGDSALYLCASRTEGQGNYGYTFGSGTRLTVV.

V gene TRBV27 combines with J gene TRBJ1-2; the match to TRBD1 covers 9 bases. The CDR3 runs 15 residues. V gave up 4 bases and J gave up 1 base; unmatched junction bases: 4. Germline V CDR1 and CDR2: MNHEY, SMNVEV (reference sequence). The DNA of the CDR3 is TGTGCCAGCAGTTCCGGGACAGGGAATAACTATGGCTACACCTTC. Protein: CASSSGTGNNYGYTF.

The chain recombines TRBV7-8 with TRBJ2-7, with a tentative D call TRBD2 (5 bases). Germline V gene sequence: CDR1 SGHVS, CDR2 FQNEAQ. CDR3 length: 14 residues. The ends were cut back, 5 bases at V and 6 bases at J, with 17 bases in the middle. DNA for the CDR3: TGTGCCAGCAGCCCCGGGATCCTATTAGGCGAGCAGTACTTC. Residues: CASSPGILLGEQYF.

The V call is TRBV6-5, the J call TRBJ1-1; D possibly corresponds to TRBD1 (6 bases). The CDR3 is 15 residues long. From germline, CDR1 is MNHEY and CDR2 SVGAGI. The V end lost 2 bases, the J end lost 1 base, and 11 bases lay between the germline ends. This CDR3 reads CASSYSSGANTEAFF. CDR3 DNA: TGTGCCAGCAGTTACAGCTCAGGGGCGAACACTGAAGCTTTCTTT.

V usage is TRBV6-4 and J usage is TRBJ2-1, with 9 bases lining up with TRBD2. The CDR3 has 15 amino acids. Germline values: CDR1 MRHNA, CDR2 SNTAGT. J lost 7 bases, V lost 6 bases, and 10 bases had no gene match. The CDR3 protein is CASSAVLAGNNEQFF. CDR3 coding DNA: TGTGCCAGCAGCGCGGTCCTAGCGGGGAATAATGAGCAGTTCTTC.

The chain is built from TRBV10-2 and TRBJ2-7, with D maybe TRBD1 (6 bases). This CDR3 is built from 14 residues. V dropped 3 bases and J dropped 7 bases, with 16 bases sitting between them. Germline-derived CDR1 and CDR2 are WSHSY and SAAADI. CDR3 DNA sequence: TGCGCCAGCAGTGACACAGGGTTCTCTCGGGAGCAGTACTTC. Its translation is CASSDTGFSREQYF.

This clone has a single count. The chain carries TRBV11-2 and TRBJ2-5, with TRBD2 as a possible D gene (6 bases). V lost 4 bases and J 2 bases, leaving 17 bases between the germline ends. There are 16 residues in the CDR3. CDR1 and CDR2 from the germline V gene are SGHAT and FQNNGV. The chain's CDR3 is CASSSLAELAQETQYF. CDR3 bases: TGTGCCAGCAGCTCCTTAGCGGAACTAGCTCAAGAGACCCAGTACTTC.

The J gene is TRBJ1-4, the V gene TRBV4-3; unclear D gene. The CDR3 spans 15 residues. The ends were cut back, 3 bases at V and 4 bases at J, with 12 bases in the middle. CDR1 LGHNA and CDR2 YSLEER come from the germline V gene. The chain's CDR3 is CASSQRSPLNEKLFF. The DNA of the CDR3 is TGCGCCAGCAGCCAGAGGTCCCCTCTTAATGAAAAACTGTTTTTT.

The gene calls are TRBV6-6 and TRBJ1-5; 9 bases are a match to TRBD1. The germline V gene encodes CDR1 MNHNY and CDR2 SVGAGI (reference sequence). The CDR3 sequence is 15 residues long. V was pared by 4 bases and J by 6 bases, with 7 bases of the junction left unmatched. The CDR3, as DNA: TGTGCCAGCAGTTTCCCACAGGGGGCGAGTCAGCCCCAGCATTTT. Amino acids: CASSFPQGASQPQHF.

The chain uses TRBV4-1 and TRBJ2-7; D is possibly TRBD2 (7 bases). The germline CDR1 and CDR2 sequences are MGHRA and YSYEKL. The CDR3 runs 16 residues. V lost 0 bases to trimming and J lost 3 bases, with 15 bases between them. The CDR3 coding sequence is TGCGCCAGCAGCCAAGATTCTGCGGGGGCGGGCTACGAGCAGTACTTC. Encoded protein: CASSQDSAGAGYEQYF.

This clone has a single count. The J gene is TRBJ2-7, the V gene TRBV6-5; TRBD1 matches at 7 bases. Germline V CDR1 and CDR2: MNHEY, SVGAGI. CDR3 length: 14 amino acids. J was trimmed by 1 base and V by 6 bases; bases with no gene match: 6. The DNA of the CDR3 is TGTGCCAGCAGCCTCCGGGACAGTTCCTACGAGCAGTACTTC. It specifies CASSLRDSSYEQYF.

This chain links TRBV7-9 with TRBJ1-2; TRBD1 agrees at 10 bases. Unmatched junction bases numbered 7, after V lost 1 base and J lost 5 bases. The V gene's germline CDR1 is SEHNR and CDR2 FQNEAQ (reference sequence). The CDR3 consists of 16 residues. The CDR3 nucleotides are TGTGCCAGCAGCTTAGTCCCGACAGGGGGCGCTTATGGCTACACCTTC. This translates into CASSLVPTGGAYGYTF.

In DNA form, the CDR3 reads TGTGCCAGCAGTACCAGCGGGGGGCTTCTCGATACGCAGTATTTT. It yields the protein CASSTSGGLLDTQYF. V is TRBV27 and J is TRBJ2-3; 9 bases line up with TRBD2. Germline-derived CDR1 and CDR2 are MNHEY and SMNVEV (reference sequence). There are 15 residues in the CDR3. V lost 5 bases and J lost 6; bases outside the gene matches: 9.

The chain employs TRBV7-7 and TRBJ2-1; 13 bases are shared with TRBD2. This CDR3 is built from 15 residues. The V gene's germline CDR1 is SSHAT and CDR2 FNYEAQ (reference sequence). The trim removed 5 bases at V and 8 bases at J, leaving 6 bases unmatched. The CDR3 DNA follows: TGTGCCAGCAGCCCCGGGACTAGCGGGGTCTATGAGCAGTTCTTC. Its protein is CASSPGTSGVYEQFF.

The chain joins TRBV5-1 to TRBJ1-1; no clear D. Germline loops: CDR1 SGHRS, CDR2 YFSETQ. Trimming pared 4 bases from V and 0 bases from J, leaving 10 bases between. This CDR3 is 14 amino acids long. The CDR3: CASSKDYMNTEAFF. The CDR3 nucleotides read TGCGCCAGCAGCAAGGACTACATGAACACTGAAGCTTTCTTT.

The chain has TRBV6-1 and TRBJ1-1; 8 positions match TRBD1. This CDR3 has 14 residues. V lost 4 bases and J lost 5; bases outside the gene matches: 6. CDR1 is MNHNS and CDR2 is SASEGT in the germline V gene. The CDR3 sequence: CASSAGQGGTEAFF. For the CDR3, the DNA is TGTGCCAGCAGTGCAGGACAGGGAGGAACTGAAGCTTTCTTT.

The V call is TRBV11-3, the J call TRBJ2-7; unclear D gene. Germline V gene data show CDR1 as SGHNT and CDR2 as YENEEA. The V end was cut by 3 bases, the J end by 2 bases, with 8 bases between. This CDR3 has 13 amino acids. CDR3 loop: CASSFGGAYEQYF. The CDR3 nucleotides read TGTGCCAGCAGCTTTGGCGGTGCCTACGAGCAGTACTTC.

The rearrangement joins TRBV29-1 to TRBJ1-1; 7 bases agree with TRBD1. The CDR3 has 13 residues. V shed 6 bases and J 1 base; nucleotides not matched to a gene: 5. Per germline, CDR1 SQVTM and CDR2 ANQGSEA. Here the CDR3 DNA reads TGCAGCGTCCGACAGGGACCGAACACTGAAGCTTTCTTT. The encoded protein is CSVRQGPNTEAFF.